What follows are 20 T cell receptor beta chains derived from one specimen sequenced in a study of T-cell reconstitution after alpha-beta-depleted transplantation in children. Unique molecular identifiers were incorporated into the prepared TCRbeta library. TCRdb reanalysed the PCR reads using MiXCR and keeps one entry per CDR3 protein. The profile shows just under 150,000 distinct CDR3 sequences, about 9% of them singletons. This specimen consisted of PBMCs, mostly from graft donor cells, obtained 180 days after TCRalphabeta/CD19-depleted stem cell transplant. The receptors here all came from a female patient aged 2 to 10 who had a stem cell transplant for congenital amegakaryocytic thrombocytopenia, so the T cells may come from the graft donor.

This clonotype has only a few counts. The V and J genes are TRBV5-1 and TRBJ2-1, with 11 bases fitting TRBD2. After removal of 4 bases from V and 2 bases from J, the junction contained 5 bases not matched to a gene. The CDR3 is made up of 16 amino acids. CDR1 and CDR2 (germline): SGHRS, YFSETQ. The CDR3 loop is CASSQGTSGAYNEQFF. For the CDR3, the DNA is TGCGCCAGCAGCCAGGGGACTAGCGGAGCCTACAATGAGCAGTTCTTC.

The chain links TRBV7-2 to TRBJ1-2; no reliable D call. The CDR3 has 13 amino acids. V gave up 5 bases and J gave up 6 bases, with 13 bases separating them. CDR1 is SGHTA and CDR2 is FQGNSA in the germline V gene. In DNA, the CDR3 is TGTGCCAGCAGCAACTACCTTACTGATGGCTACACCTTC. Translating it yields CASSNYLTDGYTF.

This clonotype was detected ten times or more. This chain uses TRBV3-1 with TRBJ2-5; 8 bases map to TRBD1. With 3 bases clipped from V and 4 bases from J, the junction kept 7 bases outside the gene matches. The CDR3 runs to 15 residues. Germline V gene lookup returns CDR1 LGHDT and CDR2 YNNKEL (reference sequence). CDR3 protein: CASSHRGLPVETQYF. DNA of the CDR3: TGTGCCAGCAGCCACAGGGGGCTTCCTGTAGAGACCCAGTACTTC.

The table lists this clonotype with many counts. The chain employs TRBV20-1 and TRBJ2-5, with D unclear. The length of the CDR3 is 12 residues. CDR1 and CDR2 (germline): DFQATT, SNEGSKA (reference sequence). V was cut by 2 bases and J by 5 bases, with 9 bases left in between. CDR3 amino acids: CSARSGPETQYF. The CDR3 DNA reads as TGCAGTGCTAGATCCGGGCCGGAGACCCAGTACTTC.

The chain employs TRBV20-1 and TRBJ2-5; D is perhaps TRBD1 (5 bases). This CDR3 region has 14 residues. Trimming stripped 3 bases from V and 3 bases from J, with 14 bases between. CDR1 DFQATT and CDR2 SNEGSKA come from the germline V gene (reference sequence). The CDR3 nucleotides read TGCAGTGCTAGTTCAGGGTTTAGGGAAGAGACCCAGTACTTC. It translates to CSASSGFREETQYF.

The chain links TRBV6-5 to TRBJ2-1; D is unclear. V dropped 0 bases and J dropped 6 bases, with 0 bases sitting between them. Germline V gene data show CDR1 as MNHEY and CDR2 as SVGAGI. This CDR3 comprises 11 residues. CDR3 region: CASSYSNEQFF. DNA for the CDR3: TGTGCCAGCAGTTACTCCAATGAGCAGTTCTTC.

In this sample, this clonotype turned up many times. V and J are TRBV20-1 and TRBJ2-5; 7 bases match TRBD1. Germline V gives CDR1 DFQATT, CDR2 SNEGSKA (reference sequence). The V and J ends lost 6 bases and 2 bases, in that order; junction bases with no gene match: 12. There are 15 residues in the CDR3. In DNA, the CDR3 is TGCAGTGCAAAGACACGCCGGGACAGACAAGAGACCCAGTACTTC. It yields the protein CSAKTRRDRQETQYF.

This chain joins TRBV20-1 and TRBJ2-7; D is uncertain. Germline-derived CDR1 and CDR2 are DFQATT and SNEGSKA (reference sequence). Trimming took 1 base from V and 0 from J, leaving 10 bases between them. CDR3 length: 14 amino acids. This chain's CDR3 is CSARGRKSSYEQYF. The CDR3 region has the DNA TGCAGTGCTAGAGGGCGGAAAAGCTCCTACGAGCAGTACTTC.

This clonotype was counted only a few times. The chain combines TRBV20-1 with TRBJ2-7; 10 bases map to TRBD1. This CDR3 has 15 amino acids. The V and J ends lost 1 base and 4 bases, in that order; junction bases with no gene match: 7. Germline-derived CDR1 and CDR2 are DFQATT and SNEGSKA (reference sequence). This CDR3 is CSARAWDRGVYEQYF. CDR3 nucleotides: TGCAGTGCTAGAGCATGGGACAGGGGTGTTTACGAGCAGTACTTC.

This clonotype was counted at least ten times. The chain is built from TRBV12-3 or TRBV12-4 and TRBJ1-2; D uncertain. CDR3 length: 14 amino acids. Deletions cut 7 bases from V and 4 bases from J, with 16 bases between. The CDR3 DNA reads TGTGCCAGCACCCCTGAGGTTCGGGGCTATGGCTACACCTTC. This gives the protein CASTPEVRGYGYTF.

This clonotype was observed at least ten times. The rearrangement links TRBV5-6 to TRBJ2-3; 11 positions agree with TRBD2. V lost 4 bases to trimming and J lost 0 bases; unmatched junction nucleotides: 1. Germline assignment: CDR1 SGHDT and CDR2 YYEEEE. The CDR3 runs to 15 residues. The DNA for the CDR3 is TGTGCCAGCAGCCGACTAGCGGGAAGCACAGATACGCAGTATTTT. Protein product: CASSRLAGSTDTQYF.

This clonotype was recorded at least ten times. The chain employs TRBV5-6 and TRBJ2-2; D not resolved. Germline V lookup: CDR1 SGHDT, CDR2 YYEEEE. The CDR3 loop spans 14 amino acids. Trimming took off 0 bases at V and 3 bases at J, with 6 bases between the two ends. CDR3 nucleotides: TGTGCCAGCAGCTTGGGACCTTACACCGGGGAGCTGTTTTTT. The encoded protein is CASSLGPYTGELFF.

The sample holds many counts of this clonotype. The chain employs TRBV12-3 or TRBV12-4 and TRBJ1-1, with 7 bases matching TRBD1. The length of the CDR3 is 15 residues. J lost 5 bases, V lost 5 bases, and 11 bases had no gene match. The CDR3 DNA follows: TGTGCCAGCAGTCTATCGACTGCAGGGGGAACTGAAGCTTTCTTT. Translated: CASSLSTAGGTEAFF.

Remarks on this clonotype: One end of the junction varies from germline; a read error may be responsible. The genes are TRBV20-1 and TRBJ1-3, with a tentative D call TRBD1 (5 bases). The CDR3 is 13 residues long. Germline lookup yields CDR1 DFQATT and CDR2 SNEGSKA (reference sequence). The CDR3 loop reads CSAREGRGNTMYF. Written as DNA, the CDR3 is TGCAGTGCTAGAGAGGGGCGGGGAAACACCATGTATTTT.

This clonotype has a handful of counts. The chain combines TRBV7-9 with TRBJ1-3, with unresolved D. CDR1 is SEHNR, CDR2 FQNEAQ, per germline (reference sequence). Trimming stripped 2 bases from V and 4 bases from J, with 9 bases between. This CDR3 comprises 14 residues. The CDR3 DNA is TGTGCCAGCAGCTTATTCGAGCGGGGAAACACCATATATTTT. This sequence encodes CASSLFERGNTIYF.

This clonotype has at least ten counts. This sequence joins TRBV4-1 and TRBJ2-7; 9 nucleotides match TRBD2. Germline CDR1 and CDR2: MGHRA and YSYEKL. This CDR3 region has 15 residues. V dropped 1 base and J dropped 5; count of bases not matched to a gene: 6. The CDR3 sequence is CASSQVSGSVNEQYF. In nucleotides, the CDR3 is TGCGCCAGCAGCCAAGTTAGCGGGAGTGTCAACGAGCAGTACTTC.

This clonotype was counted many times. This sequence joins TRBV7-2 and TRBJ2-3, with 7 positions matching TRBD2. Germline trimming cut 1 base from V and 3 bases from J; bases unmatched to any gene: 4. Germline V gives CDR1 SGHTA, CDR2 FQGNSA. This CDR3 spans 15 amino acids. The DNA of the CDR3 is TGTGCCAGCAGCTTAGATCCTAGCGGTACAGATACGCAGTATTTT. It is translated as CASSLDPSGTDTQYF. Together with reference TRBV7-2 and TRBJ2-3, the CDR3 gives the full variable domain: GAGVSQSPSNKVTEKGKDVELRCDPISGHTALYWYRQSLGQGLEFLIYFQGNSAPDKSGLPSDRFSAERTGGSVSTLTIQRTQQEDSAVYLCASSLDPSGTDTQYFGPGTRLTVL.

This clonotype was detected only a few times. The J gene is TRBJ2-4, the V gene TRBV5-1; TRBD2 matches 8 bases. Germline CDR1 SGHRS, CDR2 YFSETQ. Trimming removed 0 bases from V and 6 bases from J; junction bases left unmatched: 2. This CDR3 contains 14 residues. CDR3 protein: CASSLDREGNIQYF. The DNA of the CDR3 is TGCGCCAGCAGCTTGGACCGGGAGGGAAACATTCAGTACTTC.

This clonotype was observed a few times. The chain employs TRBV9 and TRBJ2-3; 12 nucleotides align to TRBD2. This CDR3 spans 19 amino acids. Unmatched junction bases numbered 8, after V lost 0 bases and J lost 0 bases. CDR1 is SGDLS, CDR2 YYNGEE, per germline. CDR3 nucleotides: TGTGCCAGCAGCGTAGAAGGACTAGCGGGAACCAGCAGCACAGATACGCAGTATTTT. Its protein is CASSVEGLAGTSSTDTQYF.

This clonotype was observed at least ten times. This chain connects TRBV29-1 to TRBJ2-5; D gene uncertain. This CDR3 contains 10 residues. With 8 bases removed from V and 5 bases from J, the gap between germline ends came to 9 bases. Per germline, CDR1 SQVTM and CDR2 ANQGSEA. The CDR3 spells CSFLWETQYF. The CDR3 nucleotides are TGCAGCTTCCTTTGGGAGACCCAGTACTTC.